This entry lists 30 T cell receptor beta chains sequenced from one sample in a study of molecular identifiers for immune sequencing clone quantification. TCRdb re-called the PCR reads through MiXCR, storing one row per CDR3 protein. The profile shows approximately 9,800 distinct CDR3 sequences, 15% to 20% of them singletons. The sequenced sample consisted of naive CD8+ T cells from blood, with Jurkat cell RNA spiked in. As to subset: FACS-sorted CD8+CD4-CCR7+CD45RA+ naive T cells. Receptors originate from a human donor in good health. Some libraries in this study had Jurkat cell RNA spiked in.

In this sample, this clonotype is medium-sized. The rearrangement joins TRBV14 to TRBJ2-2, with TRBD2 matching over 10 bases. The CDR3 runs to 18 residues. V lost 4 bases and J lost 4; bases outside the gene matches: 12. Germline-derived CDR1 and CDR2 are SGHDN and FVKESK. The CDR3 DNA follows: TGTGCCAGCAGCCGAGTGGGTTCCGGGACTAGCGTCACCGGGGAGCTGTTTTTT. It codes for CASSRVGSGTSVTGELFF.

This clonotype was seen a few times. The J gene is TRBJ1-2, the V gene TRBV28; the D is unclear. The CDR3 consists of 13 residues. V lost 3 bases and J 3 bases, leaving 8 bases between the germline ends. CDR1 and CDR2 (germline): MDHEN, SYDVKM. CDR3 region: CASSFTGDYGYTF. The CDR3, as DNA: TGTGCCAGCAGTTTCACCGGTGACTATGGCTACACCTTC.

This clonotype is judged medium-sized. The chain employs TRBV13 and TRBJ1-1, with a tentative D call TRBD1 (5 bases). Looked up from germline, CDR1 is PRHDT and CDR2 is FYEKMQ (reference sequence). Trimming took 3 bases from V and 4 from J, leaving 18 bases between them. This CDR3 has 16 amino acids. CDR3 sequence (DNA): TGTGCCAGCAGCTTCACTCAAGGGCAGGGAGGCACTGAAGCTTTCTTT. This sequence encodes CASSFTQGQGGTEAFF.

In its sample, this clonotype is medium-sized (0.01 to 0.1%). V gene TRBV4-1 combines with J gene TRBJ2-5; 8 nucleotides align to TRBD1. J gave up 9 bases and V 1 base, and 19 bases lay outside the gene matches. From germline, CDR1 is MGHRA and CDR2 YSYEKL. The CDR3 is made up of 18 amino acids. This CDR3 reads CASSQGELGQGAGLAQYF. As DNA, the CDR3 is TGCGCCAGCAGCCAAGGGGAGCTTGGACAGGGTGCGGGTTTGGCCCAGTACTTC.

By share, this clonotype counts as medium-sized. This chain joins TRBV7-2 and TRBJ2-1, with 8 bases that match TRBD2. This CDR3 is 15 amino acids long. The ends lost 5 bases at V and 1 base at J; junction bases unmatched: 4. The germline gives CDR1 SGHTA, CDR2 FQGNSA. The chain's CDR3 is CASSPSGGSYNEQFF. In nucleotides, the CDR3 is TGTGCCAGCAGCCCAAGCGGGGGATCCTACAATGAGCAGTTCTTC.

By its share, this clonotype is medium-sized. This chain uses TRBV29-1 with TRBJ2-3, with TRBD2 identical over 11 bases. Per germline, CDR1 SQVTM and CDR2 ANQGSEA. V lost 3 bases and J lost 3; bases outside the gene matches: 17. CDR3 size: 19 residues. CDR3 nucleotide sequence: TGCAGCGTTGATGGCTGGTCTGTCTCTAGCGGGAGGTCGACAGATACGCAGTATTTT. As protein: CSVDGWSVSSGRSTDTQYF.

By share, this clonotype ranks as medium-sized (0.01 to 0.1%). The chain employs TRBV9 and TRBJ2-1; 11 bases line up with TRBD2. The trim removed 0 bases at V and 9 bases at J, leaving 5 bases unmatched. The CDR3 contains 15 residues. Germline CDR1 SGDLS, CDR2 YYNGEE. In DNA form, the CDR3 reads TGTGCCAGCAGCGTAGCTTCCGGGACTAGCGGTGAGCAGTTCTTC. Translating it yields CASSVASGTSGEQFF.

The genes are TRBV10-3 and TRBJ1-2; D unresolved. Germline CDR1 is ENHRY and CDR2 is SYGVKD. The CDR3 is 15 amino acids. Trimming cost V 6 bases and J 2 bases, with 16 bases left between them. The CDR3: CAIREGSDRNYGYTF. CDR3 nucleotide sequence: TGTGCCATCAGGGAGGGATCCGATAGGAACTATGGCTACACCTTC.

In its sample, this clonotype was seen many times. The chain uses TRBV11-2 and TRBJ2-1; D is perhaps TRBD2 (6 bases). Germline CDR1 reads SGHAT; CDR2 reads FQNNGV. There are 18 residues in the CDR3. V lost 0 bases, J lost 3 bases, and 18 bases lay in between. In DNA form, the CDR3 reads TGTGCCAGCAGCTTAGAGACTAGTCTCTCCGGGCGCTACAATGAGCAGTTCTTC. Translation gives CASSLETSLSGRYNEQFF.

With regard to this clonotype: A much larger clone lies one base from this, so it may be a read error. The CDR3 region has the DNA TGTGCCAGCAGCTCCCTGTCATGGGATGAGCGGTTCTTC. Amino acids: CASSSLSWDERFF. This chain links TRBV11-2 with TRBJ2-1; no definite D call. The CDR3 totals 13 residues. Per the germline V gene, CDR1 is SGHAT and CDR2 is FQNNGV.

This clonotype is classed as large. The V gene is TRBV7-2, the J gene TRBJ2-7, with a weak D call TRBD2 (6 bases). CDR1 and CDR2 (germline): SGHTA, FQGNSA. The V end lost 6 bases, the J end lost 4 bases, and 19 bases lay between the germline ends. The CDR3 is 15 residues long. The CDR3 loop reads CASSSAAGPSYEQYF. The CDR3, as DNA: TGTGCCAGCAGTTCAGCCGCGGGACCCTCATACGAGCAGTACTTC.

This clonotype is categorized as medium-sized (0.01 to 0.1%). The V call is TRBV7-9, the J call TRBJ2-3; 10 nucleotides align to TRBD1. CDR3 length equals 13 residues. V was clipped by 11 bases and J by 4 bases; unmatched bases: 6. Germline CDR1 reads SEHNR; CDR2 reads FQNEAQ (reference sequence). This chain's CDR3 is CAGTTGGPDTQYF. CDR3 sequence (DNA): TGTGCCGGGACGACAGGGGGCCCAGATACGCAGTATTTT. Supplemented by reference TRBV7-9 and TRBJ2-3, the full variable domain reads DTGVSQNPRHKITKRGQNVTFRCDPISEHNRLYWYRQTLGQGPEFLTYFQNEAQLEKSRLLSDRFSAERPKGSFSTLEIQRTEQGDSAMYLCAGTTGGPDTQYFGPGTRLTVL.

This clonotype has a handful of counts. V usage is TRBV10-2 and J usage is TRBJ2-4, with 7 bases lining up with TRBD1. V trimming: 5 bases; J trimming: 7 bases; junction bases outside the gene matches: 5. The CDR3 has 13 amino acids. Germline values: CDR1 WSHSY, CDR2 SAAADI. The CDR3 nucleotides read TGCGCCAGCAGTTTGGGCAGGGGGAACATTCAGTACTTC. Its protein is CASSLGRGNIQYF.

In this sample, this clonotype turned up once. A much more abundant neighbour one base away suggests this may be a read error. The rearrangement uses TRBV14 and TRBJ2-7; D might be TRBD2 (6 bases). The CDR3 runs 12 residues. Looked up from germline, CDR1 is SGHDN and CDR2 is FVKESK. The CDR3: CACSQDYWEQYF. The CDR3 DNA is TGTGCCTGCAGCCAGGACTACTGGGAGCAGTACTTC.

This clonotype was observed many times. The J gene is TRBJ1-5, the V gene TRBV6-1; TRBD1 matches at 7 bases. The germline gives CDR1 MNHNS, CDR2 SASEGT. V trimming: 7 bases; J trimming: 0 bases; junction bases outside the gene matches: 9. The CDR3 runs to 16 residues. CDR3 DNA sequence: TGTGCCAGCACCCTATGGGGGGACAGTAGCAATCAGCCCCAGCATTTT. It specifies CASTLWGDSSNQPQHF.

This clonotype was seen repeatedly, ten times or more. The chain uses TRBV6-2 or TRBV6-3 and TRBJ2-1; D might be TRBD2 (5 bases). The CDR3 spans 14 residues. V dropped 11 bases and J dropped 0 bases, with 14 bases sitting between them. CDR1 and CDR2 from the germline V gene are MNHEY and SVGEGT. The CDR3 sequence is CACVPGSSYNEQFF. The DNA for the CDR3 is TGTGCCTGCGTTCCGGGGAGCTCCTACAATGAGCAGTTCTTC.

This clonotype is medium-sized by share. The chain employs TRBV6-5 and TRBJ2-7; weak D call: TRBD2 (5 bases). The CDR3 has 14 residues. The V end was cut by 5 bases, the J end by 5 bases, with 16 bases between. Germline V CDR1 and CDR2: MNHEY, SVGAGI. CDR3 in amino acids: CASSLVAAGDEQYF. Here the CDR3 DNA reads TGTGCCAGCAGTCTTGTGGCAGCCGGGGACGAGCAGTACTTC.

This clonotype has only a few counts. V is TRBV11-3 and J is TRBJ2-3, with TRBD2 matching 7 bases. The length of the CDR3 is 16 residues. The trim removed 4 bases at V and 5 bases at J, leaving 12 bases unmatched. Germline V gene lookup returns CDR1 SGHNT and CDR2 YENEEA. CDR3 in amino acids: CASSSNPGRVGDTQYF. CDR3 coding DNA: TGTGCCAGCAGCTCAAATCCGGGGAGGGTTGGAGATACGCAGTATTTT.

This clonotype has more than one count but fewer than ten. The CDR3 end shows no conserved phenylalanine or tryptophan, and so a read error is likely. The CDR3 loop reads CASGLWGQGNTEAFL. The CDR3 DNA is TGTGCAAGCGGACTTTGGGGACAGGGAAACACTGAAGCTTTCCTT. This chain joins TRBV6-1 and TRBJ1-1; 9 nucleotides agree with TRBD1. Germline values: CDR1 MNHNS, CDR2 SASEGT. The CDR3 contains 15 residues.

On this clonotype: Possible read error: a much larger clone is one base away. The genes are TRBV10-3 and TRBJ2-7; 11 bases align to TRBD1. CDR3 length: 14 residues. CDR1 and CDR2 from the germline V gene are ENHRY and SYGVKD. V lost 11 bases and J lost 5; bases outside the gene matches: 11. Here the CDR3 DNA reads TGTGCCGTCTGGCCGGGACAGGGGGGCGACGAGCAGTACTTC. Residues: CAVWPGQGGDEQYF.

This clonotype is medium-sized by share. CDR3 sequence reads: CASTPGSGTGSYEQYF. In DNA form, the CDR3 reads TGTGCCAGCACTCCAGGTTCCGGGACAGGGAGTTACGAGCAGTACTTC. The chain uses TRBV6-5 and TRBJ2-7, with 9 bases identical to TRBD1. The CDR3 runs to 16 residues. CDR1 is MNHEY, CDR2 SVGAGI, per germline. Trimming took 7 bases from V and 4 from J; bases not matched to a gene: 14.

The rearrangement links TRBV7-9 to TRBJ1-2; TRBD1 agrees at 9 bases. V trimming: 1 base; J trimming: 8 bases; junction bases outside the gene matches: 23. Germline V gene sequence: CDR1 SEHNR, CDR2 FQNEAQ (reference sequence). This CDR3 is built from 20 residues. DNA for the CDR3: TGTGCCAGCAGCTTAGTGCTCCTAAGGCCGGGACAGGGTTTATTGAGCGGCTACACCTTC. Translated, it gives CASSLVLLRPGQGLLSGYTF.

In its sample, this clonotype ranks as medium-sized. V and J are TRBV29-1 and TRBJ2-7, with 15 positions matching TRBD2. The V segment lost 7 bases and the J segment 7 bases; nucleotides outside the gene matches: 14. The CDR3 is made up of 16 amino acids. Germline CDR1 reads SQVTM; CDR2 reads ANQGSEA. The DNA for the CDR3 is TGCAGCGCTCTGGGACTAGCGGGAGGCCAATTCGGGGAGCAGTACTTC. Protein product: CSALGLAGGQFGEQYF.

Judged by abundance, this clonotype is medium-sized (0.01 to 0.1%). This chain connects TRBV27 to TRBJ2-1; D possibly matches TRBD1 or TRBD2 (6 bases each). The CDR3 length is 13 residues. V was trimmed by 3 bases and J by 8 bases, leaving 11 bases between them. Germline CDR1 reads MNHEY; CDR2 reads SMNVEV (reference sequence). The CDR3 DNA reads TGTGCCAGCAGTTTGTGGGGGGCCGATGAGCAGTTCTTC. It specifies CASSLWGADEQFF.

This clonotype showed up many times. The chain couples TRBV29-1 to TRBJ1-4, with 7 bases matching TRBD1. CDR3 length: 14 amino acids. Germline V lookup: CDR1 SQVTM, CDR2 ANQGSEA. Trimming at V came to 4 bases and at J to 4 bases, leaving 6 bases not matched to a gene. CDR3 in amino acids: CSVVWTGLNEKLFF. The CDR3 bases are TGCAGCGTTGTATGGACAGGCCTTAATGAAAAACTGTTTTTT.

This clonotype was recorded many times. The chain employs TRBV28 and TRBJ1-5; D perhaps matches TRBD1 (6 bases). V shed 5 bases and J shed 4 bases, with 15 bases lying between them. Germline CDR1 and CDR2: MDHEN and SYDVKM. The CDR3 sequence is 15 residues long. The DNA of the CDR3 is TGTGCCAGCAGTACCCCCCGGGACACAAATCAGCCCCAGCATTTT. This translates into CASSTPRDTNQPQHF. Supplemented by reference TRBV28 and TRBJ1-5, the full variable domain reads DVKVTQSSRYLVKRTGEKVFLECVQDMDHENMFWYRQDPGLGLRLIYFSYDVKMKEKGDIPEGYSVSREKKERFSLILESASTNQTSMYLCASSTPRDTNQPQHFGDGTRLSIL.

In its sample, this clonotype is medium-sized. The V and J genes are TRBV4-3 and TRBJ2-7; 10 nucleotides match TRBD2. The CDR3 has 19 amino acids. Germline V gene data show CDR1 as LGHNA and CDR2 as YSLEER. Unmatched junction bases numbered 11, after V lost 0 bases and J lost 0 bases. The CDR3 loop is CASSQELLAGAETSYEQYF. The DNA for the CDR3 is TGCGCCAGCAGCCAAGAGCTCCTAGCGGGAGCCGAGACCTCCTACGAGCAGTACTTC.

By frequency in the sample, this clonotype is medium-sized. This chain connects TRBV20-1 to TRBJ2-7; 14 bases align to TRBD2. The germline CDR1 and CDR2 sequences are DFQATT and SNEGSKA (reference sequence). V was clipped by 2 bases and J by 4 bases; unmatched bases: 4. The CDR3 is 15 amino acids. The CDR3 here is CSARPGTSGSYEQYF. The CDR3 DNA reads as TGCAGTGCTAGACCAGGGACTAGCGGGAGTTACGAGCAGTACTTC.

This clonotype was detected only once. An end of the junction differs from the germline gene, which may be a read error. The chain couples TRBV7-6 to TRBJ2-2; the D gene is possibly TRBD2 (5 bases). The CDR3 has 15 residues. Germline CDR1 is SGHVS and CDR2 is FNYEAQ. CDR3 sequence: CASRPYSQPFGELLF. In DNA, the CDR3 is TGTGCCAGCCGCCCATATTCCCAACCGTTCGGGGAGCTGCTTTTT.

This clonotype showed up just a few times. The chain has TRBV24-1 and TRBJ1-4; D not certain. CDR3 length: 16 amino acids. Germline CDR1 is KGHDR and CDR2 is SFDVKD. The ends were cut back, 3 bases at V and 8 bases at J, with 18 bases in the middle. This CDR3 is CATSDIGEEAGEKLFF. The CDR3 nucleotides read TGTGCCACCAGTGATATTGGTGAGGAGGCGGGGGAAAAACTGTTTTTT.